What follows describes a single TCR beta chain. What it binds is unknown. This sample stems from a study of glioma-infiltrating T cells after dendritic cell vaccination. Study information: Glioblastoma patients came from Phase I and II dendritic cell vaccination trials. At biweekly intervals, patients got three intradermal dendritic cell vaccine injections.

The length of the CDR3 is 21 residues. Study findings and constraints: Higher TCR clonality did not directly relate to longer survival.

Time point reported: after dendritic cell vaccination, including at tumor progression/relapse. The immunoSEQ assay amplified TCRB CDR3 from up to roughly 2 ug DNA. Profiled with immunoSEQ multiplex PCR; TCRdb holds only in-frame clones, not every one. The sample holds roughly 85,000 clones, roughly 85% seen once. The rearrangement links TRBV21-1 to TRBJ2-1; the D call TRBD2 from the table was never checked on the DNA. TRBV21-1 is tagged as a pseudogene. Sequenced here: blood, sampled after dendritic cell vaccination. The sequence was obtained from a human donor with glioblastoma. CDR3 region: CASSKELWTSGRASSYNEQFF. In DNA form, the CDR3 reads TGTGCCAGCAGCAAAGAGCTTTGGACTAGCGGGAGGGCCAGCTCCTACAATGAGCAGTTCTTC.